Reported below is one TCR beta chain. The data were taken from a study of blood T cell repertoires in COVID-19. Assay used: immunoSEQ multiplex PCR; TCRdb lists only in-frame clones, some missing. This sample has 150,000 to 200,000 clones; around four fifths occur once, and the top ten carry 7.5% to 8%. Germline CDR1 is SGDLS and CDR2 is YYNGEE. The CDR3 runs to 20 residues. With V trimmed by 0 bases and J by 4 bases, 19 bases remained unmatched. The sequenced sample was peripheral blood. The V call is TRBV9, the J call TRBJ2-3; 8 bases map to TRBD2. The TCR originated in a man aged 40-49 years who had recovered from COVID-19. As DNA, the CDR3 is TGTGCCAGCAGCGTAGATAGGACAGCCAGGTCCGGGAGGGCCGCAGATACGCAGTATTTT. Translation: CASSVDRTARSGRAADTQYF.